This entry concerns a single T cell receptor beta chain. Specified time point: pretreatment peripheral blood. This sample is drawn from a study of PD-L1 blockade in urothelial cancer. Study in general: Patients, treated from about 2014 onward, received atezolizumab 1,200 mg intravenously every 3 weeks.

TCRdb's copy holds only in-frame clones and misses some; the assay was immunoSEQ multiplex PCR. The profile covers under 95,000 clones, with about four fifths appearing a single time and approximately 2.1% taken by the ten largest. CDR3 size: 16 residues. Germline CDR1 reads MDHEN; CDR2 reads SYDVKM. Trimming removed 6 bases from V and 6 bases from J; junction bases left unmatched: 15. V usage is TRBV28 and J usage is TRBJ2-5; 8 bases match TRBD2. The source of this sequence is a man in his fifties or sixties with urothelial cancer. This material consisted of PBMCs, taken around atezolizumab (anti-PD-L1) treatment. The CDR3 DNA is TGTGCCAGCAGCACACTAGCGGATCTTCCCGGGAAGACCCAGTACTTC. Translating it yields CASSTLADLPGKTQYF.